The 10 T cell receptor beta chains presented below share a single source sample, sequenced in a study of T cells in Graves' hyperthyroidism and ophthalmopathy. TCR beta CDR3 region amplification was performed from RNA transcripts. A first-round RT-PCR of the TCR CDR3 used the HTBI primer set. TCRdb processed the multiplex PCR reads anew with MiXCR; each CDR3 protein has one entry. The sample includes roughly 700,000 distinct CDR3 sequences, approximately 15% seen only once; the top ten take around 9.6%. The sequencing input was blood. The receptor set was obtained from a woman younger than 35 with Graves' hyperthyroidism.

This clonotype was counted only a few times. The chain has TRBV7-9 and TRBJ2-7, with 8 bases aligning to TRBD1. The CDR3 loop spans 17 amino acids. V shed 2 bases and J 1 base; nucleotides not matched to a gene: 10. CDR1 is SEHNR, CDR2 FQNEAQ, per germline (reference sequence). CDR3 sequence reads: CASSLPLDRDASYEQYF. DNA of the CDR3: TGTGCCAGCAGCTTACCCCTGGACAGGGATGCTTCCTACGAGCAGTACTTC.

The chain is built from TRBV6-5 and TRBJ2-1; 11 nucleotides align to TRBD1. Losses at the gene ends were 7 bases for V and 9 bases for J; bases not matched to a gene: 5. The CDR3 sequence is 13 residues long. Germline V gene lookup returns CDR1 MNHEY and CDR2 SVGAGI. CDR3 DNA: TGTGCCAGCACTTGGACAGGGGGCATTGAGCAGTTCTTC. Protein sequence: CASTWTGGIEQFF.

This clonotype was picked up many times. This rearrangement joins TRBV7-9 to TRBJ2-3; D is undetermined. The CDR3 loop spans 14 amino acids. Germline V gene lookup returns CDR1 SEHNR and CDR2 FQNEAQ (reference sequence). V was trimmed by 1 base and J by 2 bases, leaving 7 bases between them. The CDR3, as DNA: TGTGCCAGCAGCTTAGTTCGGAACACAGATACGCAGTATTTT. Amino acid sequence: CASSLVRNTDTQYF.

The rearrangement uses TRBV15 and TRBJ1-3; 8 nucleotides match TRBD1. After removal of 0 bases from V and 0 bases from J, the junction contained 4 bases not matched to a gene. CDR1 is LNHNV and CDR2 is YYDKDF in the germline V gene (reference sequence). This CDR3 is built from 17 residues. The CDR3 loop is CATSRDLDRDSGNTIYF. CDR3 nucleotide sequence: TGTGCCACCAGCAGAGACCTGGACAGGGACTCTGGAAACACCATATATTTT.

This clonotype was found many times. The chain combines TRBV18 with TRBJ2-7; 10 bases line up with TRBD2. V lost 6 bases to trimming and J lost 6 bases; unmatched junction nucleotides: 11. In germline, CDR1 is KGHSH, CDR2 LQKENI. The CDR3 totals 15 residues. The CDR3 loop reads CASSKSIGTSAEQYF. In DNA form, the CDR3 reads TGTGCCAGCTCTAAAAGCATCGGGACTAGCGCCGAGCAGTACTTC.

The V call is TRBV18, the J call TRBJ2-1; no firm D call. V was pared by 8 bases and J by 4 bases, with 18 bases between. Germline CDR1 reads KGHSH; CDR2 reads LQKENI. CDR3 length equals 15 residues. DNA of the CDR3: TGTGCCAGCGGGATTACTAACATGCCATACAATGAGCAGTTCTTC. It is translated as CASGITNMPYNEQFF.

This clonotype was observed a handful of times. V gene TRBV6-1 combines with J gene TRBJ2-7; D unresolved. Trimming removed 6 bases from V and 3 bases from J, with 12 bases in between. Germline-derived CDR1 and CDR2 are MNHNS and SASEGT. The CDR3 runs to 13 residues. CDR3 DNA sequence: TGTGCCAGCAGCCCCTGGTCCAACTACGAGCAGTACTTC. Translating it yields CASSPWSNYEQYF.

J is TRBJ1-2 and V is TRBV20-1; the D gene is possibly TRBD1 (6 bases). The CDR3 consists of 12 residues. Germline loops: CDR1 DFQATT, CDR2 SNEGSKA (reference sequence). Deletions cut 6 bases from V and 4 bases from J, with 12 bases between. CDR3 sequence (DNA): TGCAGTGCACCCCGGACAGTCTATGGCTACACCTTC. This translates into CSAPRTVYGYTF.

The chain employs TRBV3-1 and TRBJ2-2; 10 bases agree with TRBD2. J was trimmed by 5 bases and V by 3 bases; bases with no gene match: 3. The CDR3 sequence is 15 residues long. Germline CDR1 is LGHDT and CDR2 is YNNKEL (reference sequence). This CDR3 reads CASSHVLAGTGELFF. Here the CDR3 DNA reads TGTGCCAGCAGCCATGTACTAGCGGGGACCGGGGAGCTGTTTTTT.

This clonotype was recorded at least ten times. The chain carries TRBV10-3 and TRBJ1-1, with D maybe TRBD1 (6 bases). Per the germline V gene, CDR1 is ENHRY and CDR2 is SYGVKD. With 2 bases removed from V and 5 bases from J, the gap between germline ends came to 30 bases. The CDR3 has 20 residues. The DNA of the CDR3 is TGTGCCATCAGTGAGACCCTTGCGGGGGCGCAATCGGTAGGTGGTACTGAAGCTTTCTTT. Translation: CAISETLAGAQSVGGTEAFF.